This T cell receptor (beta chain) was captured in a study of cytomegalovirus exposure and HLA in healthy donors. The germline V gene has CDR1 SEHNR and CDR2 FQNEAQ (reference sequence). The CDR3 runs 15 residues. V dropped 10 bases and J dropped 3; count of bases not matched to a gene: 12. Worth noting for this clone: Its antigen is unknown.

With 60 Vbeta and 13 Jbeta primers, the PCR was carried out. This table comes from immunoSEQ multiplex PCR, and its TCRdb copy is limited to in-frame clones, with some not included. The repertoire holds over 95,000 clones, with roughly 80% as singletons. Study results and limitations: Beyond CMV serostatus, there was no information to go on about immune exposure. Many donors carried some public TCRs, although rarity characterized most TCR sequences.

The rearrangement links TRBV7-9 to TRBJ2-7; 10 bases fit TRBD1. The receptor was derived from a woman in her twenties or thirties in good health and CMV-seropositive. Specimen: PBMCs. For the CDR3, the DNA is TGTGCCACCGGGGGGGTCGGGACAGGGGTCTACGAGCAGTACTTC. Its protein product is CATGGVGTGVYEQYF. Supplemented by reference TRBV7-9 and TRBJ2-7, the full variable domain reads DTGVSQNPRHKITKRGQNVTFRCDPISEHNRLYWYRQTLGQGPEFLTYFQNEAQLEKSRLLSDRFSAERPKGSFSTLEIQRTEQGDSAMYLCATGGVGTGVYEQYFGPGTRLTVT.